These 8 T cell receptor beta chains originate from one sample sequenced in a study of blood T cells in healthy people across ages. A second about 7 to 12 cycle PCR used barcoded and J-beta primers. A single record per CDR3 protein comes from TCRdb applying MiXCR to the 5' RACE reads. The data show approximately 2,000,000 distinct CDR3 sequences, roughly two fifths seen once. Sequencing was done on a sample of blood. Receptors originate from a human donor in good health.

As to this clonotype: The junction does not match germline at one end; this may be a read error. The V and J genes are TRBV19 and TRBJ1-5, with D perhaps TRBD1 (5 bases). Germline-derived CDR1 and CDR2 are LNHDA and SQIVND (reference sequence). CDR3 length: 13 amino acids. The CDR3 here is CTSSVGERQPRHF. The CDR3 DNA is TGTACCAGTAGCGTTGGAGAACGACAGCCCCGGCATTTT. Full variable domain (rest looked up from reference TRBV19 and TRBJ1-5): DGGITQSPKYLFRKEGQNVTLSCEQNLNHDAMYWYRQDPGQGLRLIYYSQIVNDFQKGDIAEGYSVSREKKESFPLTVTSAQKNPTAFYLCTSSVGERQPRHFGDGTRLSIL.

In its sample, this clonotype was seen a few times. The CDR3, as DNA: TGCGCCAGCAGCCAAGTAATAGGGGGTAACGCAGATACGCAGTATTTT. As protein: CASSQVIGGNADTQYF. The V gene is TRBV4-3, the J gene TRBJ2-3, with D perhaps TRBD1 (6 bases). CDR3 length equals 16 residues. CDR1 and CDR2 (germline): LGHNA, YSLEER. V was pared by 1 base and J by 4 bases, with 15 bases between.

The rearrangement links TRBV28 to TRBJ2-3, with 8 bases lining up with TRBD2. The CDR3 runs 15 residues. Germline-derived CDR1 and CDR2 are MDHEN and SYDVKM. The V gene end was trimmed by 6 bases and the J gene end by 3 bases; junction bases not matched to a gene: 8. CDR3 loop: CASSLGLVRTDTQYF. The CDR3, as DNA: TGTGCCAGCAGCCTGGGACTAGTGCGTACAGATACGCAGTATTTT. Drawing the rest from reference TRBV28 and TRBJ2-3, the complete variable domain is DVKVTQSSRYLVKRTGEKVFLECVQDMDHENMFWYRQDPGLGLRLIYFSYDVKMKEKGDIPEGYSVSREKKERFSLILESASTNQTSMYLCASSLGLVRTDTQYFGPGTRLTVL.

In this sample, this clonotype turned up a few times. This chain uses TRBV6-5 with TRBJ1-1; D unresolved. Trimming shortened V by 3 bases and J by 4 bases, and 3 bases separated the two germline ends. The germline V gene encodes CDR1 MNHEY and CDR2 SVGAGI. CDR3 length: 11 residues. In DNA, the CDR3 is TGTGCCAGCAGTTATCTCACTGAAGCTTTCTTT. It is translated as CASSYLTEAFF.

The V gene is TRBV28, the J gene TRBJ2-5; a possible D gene is TRBD2 (6 bases). CDR1 MDHEN and CDR2 SYDVKM come from the germline V gene. The CDR3 totals 14 residues. V was clipped by 1 base and J by 11 bases, with 17 bases between them. The CDR3 protein is CASSLSGGSGEQYF. The CDR3 nucleotides are TGTGCCAGCAGTTTATCCGGGGGATCTGGAGAGCAGTACTTC.

The chain is built from TRBV7-8 and TRBJ2-7; perhaps TRBD1 as D (5 bases). Trimming cost V 1 base and J 0 bases, with 13 bases left between them. Germline CDR1 SGHVS, CDR2 FQNEAQ. The CDR3 extends over 16 amino acids. CDR3 sequence (DNA): TGTGCCAGCAGCTTAGACCTCAGGACAAACTCCTACGAGCAGTACTTC. Translated: CASSLDLRTNSYEQYF.

This clonotype occurred a few times. The chain carries TRBV3-1 and TRBJ2-1; D remains unclear. Germline V lookup: CDR1 LGHDT, CDR2 YNNKEL (reference sequence). There are 12 residues in the CDR3. The ends were cut back, 1 base at V and 6 bases at J, with 4 bases in the middle. The DNA for the CDR3 is TGTGCCAGCAGCCAAGCTCCCAATGAGCAGTTCTTC. Residues: CASSQAPNEQFF.

In this sample, this clonotype turned up a few times. V gene TRBV15 combines with J gene TRBJ2-2; unclear D gene. Germline V gene data show CDR1 as LNHNV and CDR2 as YYDKDF (reference sequence). Trimming left V 0 bases short and J 1 base short, with 6 bases between. The CDR3 contains 15 residues. CDR3 DNA: TGTGCCACCAGCAGAGATCTCGGGAACACCGGGGAGCTGTTTTTT. It yields the protein CATSRDLGNTGELFF.